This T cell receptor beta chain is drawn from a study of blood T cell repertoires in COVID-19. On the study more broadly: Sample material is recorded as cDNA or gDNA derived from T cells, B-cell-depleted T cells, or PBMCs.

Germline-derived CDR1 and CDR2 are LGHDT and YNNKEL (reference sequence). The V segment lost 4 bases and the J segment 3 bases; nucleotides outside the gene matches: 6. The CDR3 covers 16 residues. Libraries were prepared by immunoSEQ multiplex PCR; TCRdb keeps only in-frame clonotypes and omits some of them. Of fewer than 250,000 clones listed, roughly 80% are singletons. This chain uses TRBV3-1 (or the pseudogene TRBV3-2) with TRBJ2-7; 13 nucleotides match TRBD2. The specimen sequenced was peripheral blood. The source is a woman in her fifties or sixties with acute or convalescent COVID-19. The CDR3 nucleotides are TGTGCCAGCAGCCCGGGACTAGCGGGGCCGGGCTACGAGCAGTACTTC. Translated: CASSPGLAGPGYEQYF.